The 10 T cell receptor beta chains reported below all come from one sample, sequenced in a study of T cell changes during pregnancy in multiple sclerosis. Repertoires were generated with immunoSEQ multiplex PCR, while TCRdb's copy carries only in-frame clones and drops some. The profile shows tens of thousands of clones, 85% to 95% of them singletons. The material sequenced was peripheral blood, taken in the third trimester of pregnancy. All receptors derive from a female donor with multiple sclerosis, enrolled in a pregnancy study.

The chain employs TRBV29-1 and TRBJ2-3, with 8 bases lining up with TRBD2. The ends lost 6 bases at V and 2 bases at J; junction bases unmatched: 7. The CDR3 is 14 amino acids. Germline V gives CDR1 SQVTM, CDR2 ANQGSEA. The DNA of the CDR3 is TGCAGCGTGAGGACTAGCTCAGACACAGATACGCAGTATTTT. Its protein product is CSVRTSSDTDTQYF.

The chain uses TRBV18 and TRBJ1-1; 8 positions agree with TRBD1. After removal of 6 bases from V and 1 base from J, the junction contained 13 bases not matched to a gene. Germline loops: CDR1 KGHSH, CDR2 LQKENI. There are 17 residues in the CDR3. The CDR3 DNA reads as TGTGCCAGCTCCCAATTATTACGACAGGGGAAGAACACTGAAGCTTTCTTT. Translated, it gives CASSQLLRQGKNTEAFF.

The chain is built from TRBV19 and TRBJ2-2, with D possibly matching TRBD1 (5 bases). V lost 1 base and J lost 4, with 10 bases in between. Germline assignment: CDR1 LNHDA and CDR2 SQIVND (reference sequence). CDR3 size: 15 residues. CDR3 sequence: CASSIAGPGTGELFF. Here the CDR3 DNA reads TGTGCCAGTAGTATAGCAGGGCCCGGCACCGGGGAGCTGTTTTTT.

The V call is TRBV27, the J call TRBJ2-1, with 7 bases that match TRBD1. This CDR3 is 13 amino acids long. Germline CDR1 and CDR2: MNHEY and SMNVEV (reference sequence). The V segment lost 5 bases and the J segment 10 bases; nucleotides outside the gene matches: 8. This chain's CDR3 is CASSGDRVWEQFF. DNA for the CDR3: TGTGCCAGCAGTGGAGACAGGGTATGGGAGCAGTTCTTC.

The rearrangement joins TRBV11-3 to TRBJ2-7; the D is unclear. Germline assignment: CDR1 SGHNT and CDR2 YENEEA. V gave up 3 bases and J gave up 7 bases, with 16 bases separating them. This CDR3 comprises 14 residues. CDR3 sequence reads: CASSFRLLLGEQYF. The CDR3 bases are TGTGCCAGCAGCTTCCGGCTCTTACTCGGGGAGCAGTACTTC.

Comments on this clone: Other DNA sequences of this sample code for an identical CDR3. V and J are TRBV30 and TRBJ1-1; TRBD1 agrees at 7 bases. CDR3 size: 11 residues. The germline V gene encodes CDR1 GTSNPN and CDR2 SVGIG (reference sequence). Losses at the gene ends were 2 bases for V and 6 bases for J; bases not matched to a gene: 0. CDR3 nucleotides: TGTGCCTGGAGTAGGGGGCCTGAAGCTTTCTTT. It translates to CAWSRGPEAFF.

This chain joins TRBV27 and TRBJ2-7; TRBD1 matches 7 bases. The CDR3 extends over 15 amino acids. The V gene end was trimmed by 0 bases and the J gene end by 1 base; junction bases not matched to a gene: 3. Germline CDR1 is MNHEY and CDR2 is SMNVEV (reference sequence). Written as DNA, the CDR3 is TGTGCCAGCAGTTTATCAACAGGGGAGTCCTACGAGCAGTACTTC. Its translation is CASSLSTGESYEQYF.

In this sample, this clone turned up once. The rearrangement uses TRBV19 and TRBJ1-3, with 11 nucleotides matching TRBD1. Looked up from germline, CDR1 is LNHDA and CDR2 is SQIVND (reference sequence). After removal of 3 bases from V and 3 bases from J, the junction contained 4 bases not matched to a gene. The CDR3 contains 16 residues. CDR3 DNA sequence: TGTGCCAGTAGTATCACGGACAGGGGGCTTGGAAACACCATATATTTT. Protein sequence: CASSITDRGLGNTIYF.

The rearrangement links TRBV30 to TRBJ2-5, with a weak D call TRBD1 (6 bases). The CDR3 contains 12 residues. V lost 3 bases to trimming and J lost 5 bases, with 10 bases between them. From germline, CDR1 is GTSNPN and CDR2 SVGIG (reference sequence). CDR3 region: CAWSRGRETQYF. CDR3 DNA sequence: TGTGCCTGGAGCAGGGGACGGGAGACCCAGTACTTC.

This chain connects TRBV5-1 to TRBJ2-5, with a possible D match to TRBD1 (5 bases). The CDR3 is 15 residues long. Between the trimmed V and J ends, which lost 4 bases and 2 bases, there was a span of 15 bases. Germline CDR1 and CDR2: SGHRS and YFSETQ. The CDR3 sequence is CASSPTDNPQETQYF. The CDR3 DNA is TGCGCCAGCAGCCCGACGGACAATCCTCAAGAGACCCAGTACTTC.